This TCR beta chain was retrieved from a study of PD-L1 blockade in urothelial cancer. Study at large: Starting around 2014, patients were given atezolizumab (1,200 mg intravenously every 3 weeks). Male sex and bladder-origin urothelial cancer were recorded for about 85% of the roughly 30 patients. Peripheral blood specimens exhibited a median yield of approximately 140,000 T cells.

V was pared by 6 bases and J by 4 bases, with 10 bases of the junction left unmatched. Germline CDR1 is SNHLY and CDR2 is FYNNEI. The length of the CDR3 is 16 residues. Time point described: peripheral blood 6 weeks after treatment start. Study-wide results and limits: Patients who had durable benefit saw their tumor-associated blood clones expand more at 3 weeks.

TCRdb's copy holds only in-frame clones and misses some; the assay was immunoSEQ multiplex PCR. The repertoire holds some 110,000 clones, with roughly 89% as singletons. On this clone: The antigen is not known.

The receptor was isolated from a man between 60 and 70 years old with urothelial cancer. The J gene is TRBJ2-3, the V gene TRBV2, with 10 nucleotides matching TRBD1. The specimen was PBMCs, collected around atezolizumab (anti-PD-L1) treatment. The CDR3 sequence: CASSDMGQGLPDTQYF. The CDR3, as DNA: TGTGCCAGCAGCGATATGGGACAGGGGTTACCAGATACGCAGTATTTT.